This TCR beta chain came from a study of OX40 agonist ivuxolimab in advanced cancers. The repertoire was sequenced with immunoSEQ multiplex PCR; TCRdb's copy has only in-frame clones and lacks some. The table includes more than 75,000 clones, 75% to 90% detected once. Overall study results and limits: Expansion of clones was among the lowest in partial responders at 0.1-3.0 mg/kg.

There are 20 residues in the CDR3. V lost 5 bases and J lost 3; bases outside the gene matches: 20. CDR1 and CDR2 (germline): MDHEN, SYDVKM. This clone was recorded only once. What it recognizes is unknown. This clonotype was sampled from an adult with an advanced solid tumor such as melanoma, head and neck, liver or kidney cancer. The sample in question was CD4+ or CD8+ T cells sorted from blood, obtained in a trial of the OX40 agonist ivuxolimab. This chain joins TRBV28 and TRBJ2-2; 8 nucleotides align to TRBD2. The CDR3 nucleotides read TGTGCCAGCAGTCCCTCTTTTGGGGCGGGGGGCCATTGGGACACCGGGGAGCTGTTTTTT. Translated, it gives CASSPSFGAGGHWDTGELFF.